The T cell receptor beta chain described here comes from a study of glioma-infiltrating T cells after dendritic cell vaccination. Background on the study: Patients had newly diagnosed or recurrent glioblastoma and received dendritic cell vaccines. Monocyte-derived dendritic cells, cultured 6 to 7 days with IL-4 and GM-CSF, were pulsed with autologous tumor lysate.

Profiling relied on immunoSEQ multiplex PCR, and the TCRdb table lists in-frame clones only, not all of them. Among approximately 50,000 clones listed, over 75% were seen once. Remarks on this clone: Its antigen remains unidentified.

V lost 4 bases and J 0 bases, leaving 10 bases between the germline ends. The CDR3 totals 14 residues. Germline CDR1 SGHTS, CDR2 YDEGEE. Study outcomes and limitations: Patients with more pretreatment TILs had longer time to progression and survival.

Time point reported: after dendritic cell vaccination, including at tumor progression/relapse. Before vaccination, two weeks after the third vaccination, and at progression, PBMC were collected. Sequencing was performed on blood, taken after dendritic cell vaccination. This rearrangement joins TRBV5-8 to TRBJ1-2; D uncertain. The receptor was derived from a human donor with glioblastoma. CDR3 coding DNA: TGTGCCAGCAGCACCCGACATGCTAACTATGGCTACACCTTC. Protein: CASSTRHANYGYTF.